This T cell receptor beta chain stems from a study of OX40 agonist ivuxolimab in advanced cancers. Background for the entire study: Ivuxolimab was a fully human IgG2 agonistic monoclonal antibody targeting the costimulatory receptor OX40 (CD134). Intravenous ivuxolimab was administered to patients every 2 weeks at six dose levels: 0.01, 0.1, 0.3, 1.5, 3 and 10 mg/kg. Of the approximately 54 dose-escalation patients, hepatocellular carcinoma was present in approximately 20, melanoma in about 15, renal cell carcinoma in 9 and head and neck cancer in 9. In the dose-escalation cohort, 75% to 85% of patients were male, and the mean age was around 60 years with a range of about 20 to 80. Patients were allowed to have had prior anti-PD-1, anti-PD-L1 or anti-CTLA-4 therapy, and less than 45% of the dose-escalation patients had previously received checkpoint inhibitors. Partial responses occurred in three dose-escalation patients, of whom one had hepatocellular carcinoma and two had cutaneous melanoma. The purpose of peripheral TCRbeta sequencing was to test whether ivuxolimab changed TCR sequence diversity and led to clonal T-cell expansion. The paper describes the monotherapy dose-escalation part (N = 52 patients) of the phase I trial of ivuxolimab.

V loses 1 base, J loses 3 bases, and the germline ends lie 6 bases apart. Reading from cysteine to phenylalanine, the CDR3 counts 13 amino acids. Just the 39-base CDR3 DNA is kept, in frame starting at base 1. Based on the germline V gene, the CDR1 and CDR2 sequences are LGHNA and YNFKEQ. Genomic DNA was isolated from the sorted cells so that the TCRbeta CDR3 region could be sequenced. TCRbeta CDR3 regions were sequenced using the immunoSEQ Assay. Not all clones reach the TCRdb copy of this immuneACCESS table, which keeps in-frame sequences only. Checked studies attribute under half of the gap to unresolved V genes and leave the rest unexplained. Counted in this sample were some 17,000 clones; roughly 90% of them appeared once. Jointly, the top ten make up 20% of the sample. Patients with autoimmune disease history or receiving systemic immunosuppression were excluded from the trial. In every dose cohort, peripheral blood was drawn for TCR sequencing at baseline, cycle 4 day 1, and cycle 7 day 1. The samples were drawn from a first-in-human, open-label, multicenter phase I dose-escalation trial of ivuxolimab. Adults with locally advanced or metastatic head and neck squamous cell, hepatocellular, melanoma or renal cell carcinoma were enrolled in the trial. Before TCR sequencing, CD4+ T cells and CD8+ T cells were sorted from peripheral blood as separate populations.

Broad study findings and their caveats: In the 0.1-3.0 mg/kg groups, partial responders were among the patients with the lowest normalized peripheral clonal expansion, particularly in CD8+ T cells. The antigen specificity of the clonally expanded peripheral T cells was not determined. Low levels of normalized T-cell clonal expansion were also seen in some nonresponding patients. At doses of 0.1 to 3.0 mg/kg, clonal expansion of both CD4+ and CD8+ T cells in blood was seen between baseline and week 6. After ivuxolimab, CD8+ T cells had more expanded clones than CD4+ T cells on average.

About this clone itself: Its target antigen remains unknown. Base qualities are missing; no much larger clone stands one base away.

The sequence was obtained from an adult with an advanced solid tumor such as melanoma, head and neck, liver or kidney cancer. Sequencing was performed on CD4+ or CD8+ T cells sorted from blood, taken in a trial of the OX40 agonist ivuxolimab. The chain was built from TRBV4-2 and TRBJ1-1; 5 matching bases give a weak D call of TRBD1. The CDR3 has the sequence CASSQVGDTEAFF. The DNA sequence is given as TGTGCCAGCAGCCAAGTGGGGGACACTGAAGCTTTCTTT.